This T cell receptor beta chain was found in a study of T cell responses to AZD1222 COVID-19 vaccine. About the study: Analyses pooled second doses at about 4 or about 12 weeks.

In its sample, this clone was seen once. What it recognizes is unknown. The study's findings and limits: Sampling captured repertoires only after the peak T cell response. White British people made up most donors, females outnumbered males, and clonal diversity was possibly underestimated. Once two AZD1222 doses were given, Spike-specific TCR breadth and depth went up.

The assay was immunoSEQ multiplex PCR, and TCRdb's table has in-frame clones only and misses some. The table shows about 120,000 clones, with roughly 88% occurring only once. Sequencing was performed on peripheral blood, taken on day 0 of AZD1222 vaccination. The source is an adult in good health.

The CDR3 region has the DNA TGTGCCAGTAGCAGGGCCCACGAGCAGTACTTC. Protein product: CASSRAHEQYF. The chain links TRBV19 to TRBJ2-7; TRBD1 is a possible D gene (5 bases). Per the germline V gene, CDR1 is LNHDA and CDR2 is SQIVND (reference sequence). V was cut by 6 bases and J by 5 bases, with 8 bases left in between. This CDR3 region has 11 residues.